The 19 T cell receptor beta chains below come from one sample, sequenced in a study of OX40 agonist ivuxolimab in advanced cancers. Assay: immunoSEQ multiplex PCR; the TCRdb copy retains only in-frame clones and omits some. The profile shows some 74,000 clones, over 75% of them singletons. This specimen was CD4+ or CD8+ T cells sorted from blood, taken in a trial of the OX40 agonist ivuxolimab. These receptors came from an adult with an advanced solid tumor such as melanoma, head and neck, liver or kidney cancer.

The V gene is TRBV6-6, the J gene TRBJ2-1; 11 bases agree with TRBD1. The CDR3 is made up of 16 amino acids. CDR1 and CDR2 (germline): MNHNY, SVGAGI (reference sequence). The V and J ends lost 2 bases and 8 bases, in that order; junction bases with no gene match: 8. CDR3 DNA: TGTGCCAGCAGTTACCCTCGGACAGGGGGCTTGGATGAGCAGTTCTTC. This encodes CASSYPRTGGLDEQFF.

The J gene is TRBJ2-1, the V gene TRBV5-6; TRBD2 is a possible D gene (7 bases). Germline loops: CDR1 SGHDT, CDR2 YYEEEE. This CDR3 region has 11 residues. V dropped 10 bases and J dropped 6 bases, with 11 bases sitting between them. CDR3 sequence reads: CACGGANEQFF. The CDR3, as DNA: TGTGCCTGTGGGGGGGCCAATGAGCAGTTCTTC.

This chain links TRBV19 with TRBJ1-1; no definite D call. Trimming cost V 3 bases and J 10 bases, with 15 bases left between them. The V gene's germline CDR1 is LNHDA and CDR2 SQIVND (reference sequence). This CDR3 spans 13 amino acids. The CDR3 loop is CASSIFHPSRAFF. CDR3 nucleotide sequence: TGTGCCAGTAGTATCTTTCATCCCTCAAGAGCTTTCTTT.

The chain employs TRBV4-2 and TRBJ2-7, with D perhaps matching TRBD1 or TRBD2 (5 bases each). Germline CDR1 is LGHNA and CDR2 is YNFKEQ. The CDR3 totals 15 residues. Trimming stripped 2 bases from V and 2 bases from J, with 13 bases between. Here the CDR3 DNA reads TGTGCCAGCAGCCAACTCCGGGGCGGACCCTACGAGCAGTACTTC. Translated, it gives CASSQLRGGPYEQYF.

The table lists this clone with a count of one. The CDR3 sequence is CASSVGLDEQFF. DNA of the CDR3: TGTGCCAGCAGCGTAGGGCTCGATGAGCAGTTCTTC. V is TRBV11-3 and J is TRBJ2-1; no clear D gene. CDR1 and CDR2 (germline): SGHNT, YENEEA. The CDR3 totals 12 residues. V was cut by 5 bases and J by 8 bases, with 10 bases left in between. The full variable domain, in which reference TRBV11-3 and TRBJ2-1 provide the parts outside the CDR3, is EAGVVQSPRYKIIEKKQPVAFWCNPISGHNTLYWYLQNLGQGPELLIRYENEEAVDDSQLPKDRFSAERLKGVDSTLKIQPAELGDSAVYLCASSVGLDEQFFGPGTRLTVL.

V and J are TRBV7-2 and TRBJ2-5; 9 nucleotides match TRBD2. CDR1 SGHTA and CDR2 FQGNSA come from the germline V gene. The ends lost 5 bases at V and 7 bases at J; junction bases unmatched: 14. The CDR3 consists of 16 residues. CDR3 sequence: CASSPPAGGAGGTQYF. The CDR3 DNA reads TGTGCCAGCAGCCCCCCAGCGGGGGGAGCCGGAGGGACCCAGTACTTC. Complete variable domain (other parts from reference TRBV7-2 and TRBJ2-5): GAGVSQSPSNKVTEKGKDVELRCDPISGHTALYWYRQSLGQGLEFLIYFQGNSAPDKSGLPSDRFSAERTGGSVSTLTIQRTQQEDSAVYLCASSPPAGGAGGTQYFGPGTRLLVL.

The CDR3 region has the DNA TGCGCCAGCAGCTCGGGGGGGTACACAGATACGCAGTATTTT. Its translation is CASSSGGYTDTQYF. J is TRBJ2-3 and V is TRBV5-1; 8 bases line up with TRBD2. Germline lookup yields CDR1 SGHRS and CDR2 YFSETQ. V shed 3 bases and J 2 bases; nucleotides not matched to a gene: 2. CDR3 length equals 14 residues.

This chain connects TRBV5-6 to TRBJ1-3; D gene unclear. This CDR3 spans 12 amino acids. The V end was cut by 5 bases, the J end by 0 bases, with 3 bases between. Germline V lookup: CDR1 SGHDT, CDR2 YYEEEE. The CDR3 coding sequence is TGTGCCAGCAGATCCTCTGGAAACACCATATATTTT. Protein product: CASRSSGNTIYF.

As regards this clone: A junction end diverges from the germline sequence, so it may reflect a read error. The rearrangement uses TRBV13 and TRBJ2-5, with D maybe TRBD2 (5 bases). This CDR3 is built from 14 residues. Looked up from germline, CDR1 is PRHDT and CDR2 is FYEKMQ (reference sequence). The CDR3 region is CASSPSLYSEIQYF. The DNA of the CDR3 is TGTGCCAGCAGCCCCAGCCTCTATAGCGAGATCCAGTACTTC.

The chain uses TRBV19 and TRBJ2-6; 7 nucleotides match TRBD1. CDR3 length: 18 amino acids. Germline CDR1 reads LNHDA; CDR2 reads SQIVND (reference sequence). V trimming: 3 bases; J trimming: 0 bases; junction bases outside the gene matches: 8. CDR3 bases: TGTGCCAGTAGTATCCGACAGGGTGTAAGCTCTGGGGCCAACGTCCTGACTTTC. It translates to CASSIRQGVSSGANVLTF. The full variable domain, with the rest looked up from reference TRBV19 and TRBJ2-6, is DGGITQSPKYLFRKEGQNVTLSCEQNLNHDAMYWYRQDPGQGLRLIYYSQIVNDFQKGDIAEGYSVSREKKESFPLTVTSAQKNPTAFYLCASSIRQGVSSGANVLTFGAGSRLTVL.

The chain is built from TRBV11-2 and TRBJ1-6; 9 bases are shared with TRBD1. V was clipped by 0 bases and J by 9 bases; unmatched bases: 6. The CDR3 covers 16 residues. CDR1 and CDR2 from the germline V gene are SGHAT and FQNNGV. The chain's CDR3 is CASSLEVADRGSPLHF. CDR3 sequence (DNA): TGTGCCAGCAGCTTAGAAGTCGCGGACAGGGGTTCACCCCTCCACTTT.

CDR3 protein: CAAGHTSNTEAFF. CDR3 nucleotide sequence: TGTGCGGCGGGACACACGTCGAACACTGAAGCTTTCTTT. The V gene is TRBV5-4, the J gene TRBJ1-1; D is possibly TRBD1 (6 bases). The CDR3 has 13 amino acids. The germline V gene encodes CDR1 SGHNT and CDR2 YYREEE (reference sequence). Full variable domain (missing parts from reference TRBV5-4 and TRBJ1-1): ETGVTQSPTHLIKTRGQQVTLRCSSQSGHNTVSWYQQALGQGPQFIFQYYREEENGRGNFPPRFSGLQFPNYSSELNVNALELDDSALYLCAAGHTSNTEAFFGQGTRLTVV.

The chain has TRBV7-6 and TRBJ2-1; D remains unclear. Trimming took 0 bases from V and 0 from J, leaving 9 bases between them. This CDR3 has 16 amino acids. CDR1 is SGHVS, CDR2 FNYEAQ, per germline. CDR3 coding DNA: TGTGCCAGCAGCTTAGCAACAGCCCACTCCTACAATGAGCAGTTCTTC. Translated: CASSLATAHSYNEQFF.

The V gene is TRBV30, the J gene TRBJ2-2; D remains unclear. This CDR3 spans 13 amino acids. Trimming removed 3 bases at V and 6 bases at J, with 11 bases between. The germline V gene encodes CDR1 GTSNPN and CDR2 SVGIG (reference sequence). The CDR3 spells CAWSRSQPGELFF. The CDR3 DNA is TGTGCCTGGAGCAGGTCTCAACCCGGGGAGCTGTTTTTT.

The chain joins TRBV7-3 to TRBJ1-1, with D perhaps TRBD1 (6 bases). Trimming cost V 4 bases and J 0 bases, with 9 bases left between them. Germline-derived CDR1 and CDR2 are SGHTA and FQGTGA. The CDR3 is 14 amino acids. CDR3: CASSSGQMNTEAFF. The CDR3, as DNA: TGTGCCAGCAGCTCCGGACAGATGAACACTGAAGCTTTCTTT.

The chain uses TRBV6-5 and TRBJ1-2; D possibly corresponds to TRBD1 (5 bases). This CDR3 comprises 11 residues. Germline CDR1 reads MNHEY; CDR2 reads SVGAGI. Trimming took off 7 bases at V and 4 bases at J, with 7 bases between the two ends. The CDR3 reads CASTGGYGYTF. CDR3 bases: TGTGCCAGCACGGGGGGCTATGGCTACACCTTC.

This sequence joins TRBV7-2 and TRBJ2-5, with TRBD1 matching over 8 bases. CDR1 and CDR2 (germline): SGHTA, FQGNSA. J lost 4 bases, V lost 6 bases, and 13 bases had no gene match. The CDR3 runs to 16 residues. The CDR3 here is CASRARRAGGGETQYF. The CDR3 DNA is TGTGCCAGCAGGGCCAGGCGGGCAGGGGGCGGAGAGACCCAGTACTTC.

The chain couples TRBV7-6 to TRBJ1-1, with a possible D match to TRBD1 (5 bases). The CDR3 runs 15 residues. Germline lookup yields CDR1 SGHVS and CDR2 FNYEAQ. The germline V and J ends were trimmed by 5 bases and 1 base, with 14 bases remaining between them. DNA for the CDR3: TGTGCCAGCAGCCCCTGGGACGGGCCGAACACTGAAGCTTTCTTT. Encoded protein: CASSPWDGPNTEAFF.

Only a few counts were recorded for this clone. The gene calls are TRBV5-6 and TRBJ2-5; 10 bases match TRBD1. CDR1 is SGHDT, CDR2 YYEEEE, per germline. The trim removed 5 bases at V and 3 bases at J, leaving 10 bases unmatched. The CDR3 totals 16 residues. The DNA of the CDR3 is TGTGCCAGCAGTTACGGGGACAGGGGCGGGAAAGAGACCCAGTACTTC. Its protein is CASSYGDRGGKETQYF.